These T cell receptor beta chains were read from a single sample in a study of blood T cell repertoires in COVID-19. The data were produced by immunoSEQ multiplex PCR, yet TCRdb's version contains in-frame clones alone and is incomplete. The sample includes approximately 110,000 clones, around 80% seen only once; the top ten take approximately 4.2%. The sample consisted of peripheral blood. The source of these receptors is a human donor in a cohort sampled during active or convalescent COVID-19. CDR3s leave out the opening cysteine and the closing phenylalanine or tryptophan. A D gene is named only where the DNA matches it firmly.

J gene: TRBJ2-5; D gene: NA; V gene: TRBV7-6; CDR3 protein: ASSVQGFQETQY
J gene: TRBJ2-7; D gene: NA; V gene: TRBV4-3; CDR3 protein: ASSQDGISEGTQDPYEQY
J gene: TRBJ1-1; D gene: NA; V gene: TRBV5-4; CDR3 protein: ASSLTGYTEAF
J gene: TRBJ1-1; D gene: NA; V gene: TRBV6-6; CDR3 protein: ASSYLGPEAF
J gene: TRBJ2-7; D gene: NA; V gene: TRBV7-2; CDR3 protein: ASSLYQGYEQY
J gene: TRBJ2-7; D gene: TRBD2; V gene: TRBV10-3; CDR3 protein: AILAGGSDEQY
J gene: TRBJ1-2; D gene: NA; V gene: TRBV5-1; CDR3 protein: ASSSQGMGAVANYGYT
J gene: TRBJ2-1; D gene: NA; V gene: TRBV29-1; CDR3 protein: SVKETNHNEQF
J gene: TRBJ2-7; D gene: NA; V gene: TRBV28; CDR3 protein: ASSLAGVYEQY
J gene: TRBJ2-1; D gene: TRBD2; V gene: TRBV4-3; CDR3 protein: ASSQDGTSGYNEQF
J gene: TRBJ1-2; D gene: NA; V gene: TRBV20-1; CDR3 protein: SASMRFGYT
J gene: TRBJ2-5; D gene: NA; V gene: TRBV20-1; CDR3 protein: SASGRETQY
J gene: TRBJ1-5; D gene: TRBD1; V gene: TRBV29-1; CDR3 protein: SVSGTGSNQPQH
J gene: TRBJ1-2; D gene: NA; V gene: TRBV3-1/TRBV3-2; CDR3 protein: ASSRSGIAAYGYT
J gene: TRBJ2-1; D gene: NA; V gene: TRBV6-5; CDR3 protein: ASLSPTSTVNEQF
J gene: TRBJ1-4; D gene: TRBD1; V gene: TRBV24-1; CDR3 protein: ATSPGTVPSKLF